The clone carrying this T cell receptor beta chain was found many times. Its antigen is as yet unknown. The data belong to a study of glioma-infiltrating T cells. Notes on the study in general: Very few CDR3 sequences were shared between tissue and blood.

TCR alpha and beta CDR3 regions were amplified from RNA using iRepertoire nested multiplex PCR. Input was roughly 85-450 ng of tissue mRNA or PBMC total RNA. TCRdb re-called the multiplex PCR reads with MiXCR, one entry per CDR3 protein. The sample consists of 150,000 to 200,000 distinct CDR3 sequences, about 32% of them appearing once. This receptor was obtained from a human donor with low-grade glioma or glioblastoma, undergoing nonglioma brain surgery, or in good health (not recorded which). What was sequenced was glioma tissue, nonneoplastic brain tissue, or PBMCs (not recorded which).

The CDR3: CATSDPRTSGNTIYF. The CDR3 DNA reads TGTGCCACCAGTGATCCCCGGACCTCTGGAAACACCATATATTTT. The chain carries TRBV24-1 and TRBJ1-3; D remains ambiguous. Trimming took off 3 bases at V and 0 bases at J, with 8 bases between the two ends. The CDR3 runs 15 residues. CDR1 is KGHDR, CDR2 SFDVKD, per germline.